One and the same sample provided the 18 T cell receptor beta chains below, sequenced in a study of cytomegalovirus exposure and HLA in healthy donors. Use of 60 Vbeta and 13 Jbeta primers characterized the PCR. Produced via immunoSEQ multiplex PCR; TCRdb's table is partial and in-frame only. The table lists approximately 190,000 clones, around 80% of them singletons. Sequencing was carried out using PBMCs. These receptors all come from a woman younger than 30 in good health and CMV-seronegative.

This chain connects TRBV30 to TRBJ2-1, with unresolved D. Trimming shortened V by 1 base and J by 4 bases, and 11 bases separated the two germline ends. Germline V gene lookup returns CDR1 GTSNPN and CDR2 SVGIG (reference sequence). This CDR3 is 14 amino acids long. The CDR3 here is CAWSDKTPYNEQFF. The CDR3 DNA sequence: TGTGCCTGGAGTGACAAGACACCGTACAATGAGCAGTTCTTC. The whole variable domain, remainder taken from reference TRBV30 and TRBJ2-1, is SQTIHQWPATLVQPVGSPLSLECTVEGTSNPNLYWYRQAAGRGLQLLFYSVGIGQISSEVPQNLSASRPQDRQFILSSKKLLLSDSGFYLCAWSDKTPYNEQFFGPGTRLTVL.

V is TRBV19 and J is TRBJ2-7, with a weak D call TRBD2 (6 bases). CDR3 size: 15 residues. The germline V gene has CDR1 LNHDA and CDR2 SQIVND (reference sequence). V dropped 5 bases and J dropped 4 bases, with 18 bases sitting between them. The CDR3 here is CASSLATGTDYEQYV. CDR3 nucleotides: TGTGCCAGTAGTTTAGCAACCGGGACTGATTACGAGCAGTACGTC.

J is TRBJ1-6 and V is TRBV6-5; unclear D gene. The V gene lost 10 bases and the J gene lost 6 bases, with 13 bases spanning the gap. This CDR3 spans 13 amino acids. CDR1 is MNHEY and CDR2 is SVGAGI in the germline V gene. CDR3 DNA sequence: TGTGCCACCCGTTTAGGGAGTAATTCACCCCTCCACTTT. Translated: CATRLGSNSPLHF.

V and J are TRBV27 and TRBJ2-2; 11 bases align to TRBD2. The CDR3 covers 13 residues. From germline, CDR1 is MNHEY and CDR2 SMNVEV (reference sequence). The CDR3 sequence: CTTSGRGNGELFF. The CDR3 nucleotides read TGTACAACTAGCGGGAGAGGCAACGGGGAGCTGTTTTTT.

The chain carries TRBV27 and TRBJ2-7; 10 nucleotides align to TRBD1. Looked up from germline, CDR1 is MNHEY and CDR2 is SMNVEV (reference sequence). The ends lost 3 bases at V and 3 bases at J; junction bases unmatched: 5. The CDR3 sequence is 15 residues long. The CDR3 sequence: CASSLRGQGIYEQYF. The CDR3 DNA follows: TGTGCCAGCAGTTTGAGGGGACAGGGGATCTACGAGCAGTACTTC.

The V call is TRBV7-6, the J call TRBJ1-3; unclear D gene. The CDR3 runs to 13 residues. V was pared by 8 bases and J by 3 bases, with 11 bases between. CDR1 and CDR2 from the germline V gene are SGHVS and FNYEAQ. In nucleotides, the CDR3 is TGTGCCAGCTCAAACGGTGATGGAAACACCATATATTTT. Protein: CASSNGDGNTIYF.

The chain is built from TRBV7-9 and TRBJ1-2; D is unresolved. V shed 5 bases and J shed 6 bases, with 22 bases lying between them. Per the germline V gene, CDR1 is SEHNR and CDR2 is FQNEAQ (reference sequence). This CDR3 has 16 residues. The CDR3 reads CASSPTSSGRAHGYTF. In nucleotides, the CDR3 is TGTGCCAGCAGCCCCACTTCTAGCGGGAGGGCCCATGGCTACACCTTC.

The chain links TRBV7-6 to TRBJ2-3, with a weak D call TRBD2 (5 bases). The CDR3 totals 13 residues. The V end lost 2 bases, the J end lost 4 bases, and 7 bases lay between the germline ends. CDR1 and CDR2 from the germline V gene are SGHVS and FNYEAQ. CDR3: CASSLTGSDTQYF. CDR3 nucleotides: TGTGCCAGCAGCTTAACGGGGTCAGATACGCAGTATTTT.

The chain carries TRBV6-4 and TRBJ1-3, with D hard to call. CDR1 MRHNA and CDR2 SNTAGT come from the germline V gene. The V and J ends lost 0 bases and 0 bases respectively, with 9 bases between them. The CDR3 runs to 16 residues. DNA for the CDR3: TGTGCCAGCAGTGACTCAGCTCCGATCTCTGGAAACACCATATATTTT. Its protein is CASSDSAPISGNTIYF.

The rearrangement uses TRBV9 and TRBJ1-1; D is undetermined. Per germline, CDR1 SGDLS and CDR2 YYNGEE. V was trimmed by 0 bases and J by 1 base, leaving 10 bases between them. The CDR3 contains 15 residues. The CDR3 spells CASSVDLGANTEAFF. In DNA form, the CDR3 reads TGTGCCAGCAGCGTAGATTTGGGCGCGAACACTGAAGCTTTCTTT.

As regards this clone: The junction departs from germline at one end; a sequencing error may be responsible. The chain uses TRBV28 and TRBJ1-2; D possibly corresponds to TRBD1 (6 bases). The CDR3 is made up of 11 amino acids. Germline values: CDR1 MDHEN, CDR2 SYDVKM. The DNA for the CDR3 is TGTGCCAGCAGTTGGACAGTTGGCCACACCTTC. Residues: CASSWTVGHTF.

This clone was detected once. This CDR3 is CASSLYASGALDNEQFF. Written as DNA, the CDR3 is TGTGCCAGCAGTTTATACGCTAGCGGGGCCCTTGACAATGAGCAGTTCTTC. The V and J genes are TRBV28 and TRBJ2-1, with 9 positions matching TRBD2. The CDR3 contains 17 residues. CDR1 is MDHEN and CDR2 is SYDVKM in the germline V gene. With 1 base clipped from V and 5 bases from J, the junction kept 9 bases outside the gene matches.

This clone was seen only a few times. V and J are TRBV4-1 and TRBJ1-5, with D maybe TRBD1 (5 bases). Germline V CDR1 and CDR2: MGHRA, YSYEKL. Trimming left V 6 bases short and J 3 bases short, with 18 bases between. This CDR3 has 16 amino acids. The CDR3 DNA sequence: TGCGCCAGCAGTCGGGGGTCAGAAAGGGACAATCAGCCCCAGCATTTT. Protein product: CASSRGSERDNQPQHF.

The chain combines TRBV4-1 with TRBJ2-2, with 10 bases that match TRBD2. With V trimmed by 1 base and J by 4 bases, 12 bases remained unmatched. Germline CDR1 is MGHRA and CDR2 is YSYEKL. The CDR3 contains 19 residues. CDR3 sequence reads: CASSQVEEASGRFTGELFF. CDR3 coding DNA: TGCGCCAGCAGCCAAGTAGAAGAGGCTAGCGGGAGATTCACCGGGGAGCTGTTTTTT.

The chain joins TRBV29-1 to TRBJ2-5; D gene ambiguous. Germline V gene lookup returns CDR1 SQVTM and CDR2 ANQGSEA. The CDR3 is 9 residues long. CDR3 amino acids: CTEKETQYF. The CDR3 DNA sequence: TGCACAGAAAAAGAGACCCAGTACTTC. The complete variable domain, with remaining parts taken from reference TRBV29-1 and TRBJ2-5, reads SAVISQKPSRDICQRGTSLTIQCQVDSQVTMMFWYRQQPGQSLTLIATANQGSEATYESGFVIDKFPISRPNLTFSTLTVSNMSPEDSSIYLCTEKETQYFGPGTRLLVL.

This chain connects TRBV19 to TRBJ1-4; no reliable D call. Germline CDR1 LNHDA, CDR2 SQIVND (reference sequence). Deletions cut 7 bases from V and 5 bases from J, with 20 bases between. The CDR3 is made up of 16 amino acids. CDR3: CASKAPSMRSNEKLFF. DNA of the CDR3: TGTGCCAGTAAAGCCCCCTCCATGAGAAGCAATGAAAAACTGTTTTTT. Full variable domain (rest looked up from reference TRBV19 and TRBJ1-4): DGGITQSPKYLFRKEGQNVTLSCEQNLNHDAMYWYRQDPGQGLRLIYYSQIVNDFQKGDIAEGYSVSREKKESFPLTVTSAQKNPTAFYLCASKAPSMRSNEKLFFGSGTQLSVL.

This chain joins TRBV9 and TRBJ2-3, with 9 nucleotides matching TRBD2. This CDR3 has 18 amino acids. The J segment lost 2 bases and the V segment lost 1 base, leaving 11 bases of the junction unmatched. Germline-derived CDR1 and CDR2 are SGDLS and YYNGEE. CDR3 DNA: TGTGCCAGCAGCGTACTTGGCGGGAGGGCCGGATCCACAGATACGCAGTATTTT. Amino acids: CASSVLGGRAGSTDTQYF.

J is TRBJ2-1 and V is TRBV27, with 10 nucleotides matching TRBD2. CDR1 and CDR2 (germline): MNHEY, SMNVEV (reference sequence). This CDR3 region has 13 residues. Trimming took 6 bases from V and 5 from J; bases not matched to a gene: 1. The CDR3 bases are TGTGCCAGCAGCCTAGCGGGAGACAATGAGCAGTTCTTC. It yields the protein CASSLAGDNEQFF.